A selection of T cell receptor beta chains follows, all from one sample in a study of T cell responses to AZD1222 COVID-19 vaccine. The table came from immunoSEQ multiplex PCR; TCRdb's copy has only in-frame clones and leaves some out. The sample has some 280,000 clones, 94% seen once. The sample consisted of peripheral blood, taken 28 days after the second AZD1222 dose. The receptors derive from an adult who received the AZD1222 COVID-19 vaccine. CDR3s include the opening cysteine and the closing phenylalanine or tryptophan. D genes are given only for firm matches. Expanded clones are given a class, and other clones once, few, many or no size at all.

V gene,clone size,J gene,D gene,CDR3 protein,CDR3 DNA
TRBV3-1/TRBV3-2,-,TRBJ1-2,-,CASSQDRSGGYTF,TGTGCCAGCAGCCAAGATCGCAGTGGTGGCTACACCTTC
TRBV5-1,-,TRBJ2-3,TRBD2,CASSPLAGDIDTQYF,TGCGCCAGCAGTCCACTAGCGGGGGACATAGATACGCAGTATTTT
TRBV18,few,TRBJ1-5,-,CASSPTRYNQPQHF,TGTGCCAGCTCACCGACAAGGTATAATCAGCCCCAGCATTTT
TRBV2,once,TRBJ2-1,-,CASSEAIGRTKQFF,TGTGCCAGCAGTGAAGCGATTGGGCGGACAAAGCAGTTCTTC
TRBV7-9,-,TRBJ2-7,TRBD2,CASSLFPAGTSGYEQYF,TGTGCCAGCAGCTTATTCCCGGCCGGGACTAGCGGGTACGAGCAGTACTTC
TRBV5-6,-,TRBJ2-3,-,CASSFTGGTQYF,TGTGCCAGCAGCTTCACCGGAGGTACGCAGTATTTT
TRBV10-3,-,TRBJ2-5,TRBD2,CAISESGTSGGTQYF,TGTGCCATCAGTGAGTCTGGGACTAGCGGCGGGACCCAGTACTTC
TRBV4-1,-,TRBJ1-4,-,CASSQTRPEKLFF,TGCGCCAGCAGCCAGACGAGACCGGAAAAACTGTTTTTT
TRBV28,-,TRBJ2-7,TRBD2,CASSPAGGSSYEQYF,TGTGCCAGCAGTCCCGCGGGGGGAAGCTCCTACGAGCAGTACTTC
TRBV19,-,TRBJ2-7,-,CASLSTSSYEQYF,TGTGCCAGCTTATCTACAAGCTCCTACGAGCAGTACTTC
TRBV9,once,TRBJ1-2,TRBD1,CASSVGQGAFGGDYGYTF,TGTGCCAGCAGCGTAGGACAGGGGGCGTTCGGAGGAGACTATGGCTACACCTTC
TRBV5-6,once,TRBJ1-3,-,CASSLGSGNTIYF,TGTGCCAGCAGCCTCGGCTCTGGAAACACCATATATTTT
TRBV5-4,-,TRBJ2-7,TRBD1,CASSLGQGSSYEQYF,TGTGCCAGCAGCTTGGGACAGGGGTCCTCCTACGAGCAGTACTTC
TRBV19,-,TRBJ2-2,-,CASSIDPDREATGELFF,TGTGCCAGTAGTATAGACCCCGACAGGGAGGCCACCGGGGAGCTGTTTTTT
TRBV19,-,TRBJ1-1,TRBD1,CASSQTGGPGTEAFF,TGTGCCAGTAGTCAGACAGGGGGCCCGGGAACTGAAGCTTTCTTT
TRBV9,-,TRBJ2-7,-,CASSVGGSSPYEQYF,TGTGCCAGCAGCGTAGGGGGTAGCAGCCCCTACGAGCAGTACTTC
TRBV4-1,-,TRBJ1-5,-,CASSQEGATYSNQPQHF,TGCGCCAGCAGCCAAGAAGGAGCTACATATAGCAATCAGCCCCAGCATTTT
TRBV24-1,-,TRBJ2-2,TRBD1,CATSDTGGDGTGELFF,TGTGCCACCAGCGATACAGGGGGCGACGGCACCGGGGAGCTGTTTTTT